The source of this TCR beta chain is a study of blood T cell repertoires in COVID-19 (dated by TCRdb to 2019 to 2021). Concerning the study at large: Samples covering the acute and convalescent phases of COVID-19 were provided by collaborators in the United States, Italy and Spain. The prospective study material was composed of cDNA or gDNA derived from T cells, B-cell-depleted T cells, or PBMCs. The dataset comprised deeply sampled blood TCRbeta repertoires from subjects exposed to, actively infected with, or recovered from COVID-19. The repertoires were released in a freely available public database intended as a resource for research on the immune response to SARS-CoV-2. Samples were obtained from the ongoing ImmuneRACE study (first 160 participants) and from about 1,300 subjects provided by 6 global collaborators. Sample metadata almost always included a de-identified subject ID, COVID-19 status, age in years and sex. HLA class I and class II types, where available, came from metadata supplied by the sample provider rather than from assay-based typing.

Points on this clone: Its antigen is unknown. It has no much larger one-base neighbor in the sample; base qualities were not kept.

Taken from cysteine to phenylalanine, the CDR3 has 13 residues. The DNA shown is the 39-base CDR3, in frame from base 1. V sheds 8 bases and J sheds 7 bases, leaving 15 bases between their ends. Per the germline V gene, SNHLY is the CDR1 and FYNNEI is the CDR2. On the study overall, not on this receptor specifically: Clinical and demographic metadata were provided uncurated, with the amount varying by source and participant.

Participants in the prospective study were aged about 18 to 90 years, lived in more than 20 United States geographic areas, and enrolled through a virtual design. Cohort assignment in the prospective study relied on participant-reported clinical history from a screening survey and a study questionnaire. For ImmuneRACE Cohort 3, a participant was defined as recovered based on two consecutive negative NP/OP PCR tests, clearance by a healthcare professional, or resolution of symptoms. Mobile phlebotomists in the prospective study collected whole blood, serum and a nasopharyngeal or oropharyngeal swab from every participant. Prospective study participants could optionally give additional blood draws and questionnaires over an approximately 2-month period. Before DNA extraction, prospective study blood samples were shipped either frozen or at room temperature. TCRbeta CDR3 regions were amplified from genomic DNA using the immunoSEQ Assay, a bias-controlled multiplex PCR. In the paper's pipeline: The number of nucleated cells in each sample was estimated from the amplification of reference gene primers within the assay. To quantify the absolute abundance of each unique TCRbeta CDR3 rearrangement, sequence reads were collapsed and filtered. For each sample, productive Simpson clonality was calculated as the square root of Simpson's diversity index over productive rearrangements. What TCRdb holds here is the immuneACCESS table cut down to in-frame rearrangements. Part of the clones is not present; checked against another copy, under half of the missing clones reflect an unresolved V gene, and the others are unexplained. The DNA was the basis for D and trimming; V, J and clone size are from that table. Present in this sample are under 200,000 clones, 80% of which were seen just once. Around 3.2% of the sample lies in the top ten.

The chain links TRBV2 with TRBJ2-1, and the D gene may be TRBD2, 7 bases matching. The sample was PBMCs or T cells enriched from blood (not recorded which). This receptor was taken from a woman aged 55-69 years who had recovered from COVID-19. The CDR3 region has the sequence CASHGGRGNEQFF. At the DNA level, the sequence is TGTGCCAGCCACGGGGGGCGCGGAAATGAGCAGTTCTTC. The CDR3 plus the reference TRBV2 and TRBJ2-1 genes for the other parts give the full variable domain: EPEVTQTPSHQVTQMGQEVILRCVPISNHLYFYWYRQILGQKVEFLVSFYNNEISEKSEIFDDQFSVERPDGSNFTLKIRSTKLEDSAMYFCASHGGRGNEQFFGPGTRLTVL.